This T cell receptor (beta chain) is drawn from a study of CD4 T cell repertoires in COVID-19. Study-wide background: After approximately 10 days of IL-2 expansion, CFSE-low cells were relabeled and restimulated with other coronavirus spikes. Study-wide results and limits: SARS-CoV and/or HKU1 spike cultures shared between roughly 6.5 and 28% of SARS-CoV-2 clonotypes.

A note on this clone: What it binds is not known.

Sequenced by immunoSEQ multiplex PCR; TCRdb stores in-frame clones only, minus some. The sample shows 20,000 or so clones, roughly 87% of them seen only once. The memory T cells were sequenced right after ex vivo isolation, without culture. The CDR3 spans 14 residues. The germline V gene has CDR1 MNHEY and CDR2 SVGAGI. V shed 6 bases and J 4 bases; nucleotides not matched to a gene: 8. The TCR was taken from a human donor who had COVID-19. Sequenced here: central memory CD4+ T cells from blood, sampled before the COVID-19 pandemic. This chain uses TRBV6-5 with TRBJ2-7, with TRBD1 matching 8 bases. The CDR3 sequence: CASSPRTGRYEQYF. DNA of the CDR3: TGTGCCAGCAGCCCTAGGACAGGGAGATACGAGCAGTACTTC.